The 10 T cell receptor beta chains below were found in one sample sequenced in a study of cytomegalovirus exposure and HLA in healthy donors. Primers: 60 Vbeta forward and 13 Jbeta reverse. Generated by immunoSEQ multiplex PCR, the TCRdb table keeps only in-frame clones and is missing some. This repertoire shows more than 95,000 clones, 65% to 85% found once; its top ten account for 3% to 4%. The sequenced sample was PBMCs. The source of these receptors is a man younger than 35 in good health and CMV-seropositive.

The table lists this clone with a few counts. This chain connects TRBV6-5 to TRBJ1-1, with D hard to call. Germline CDR1 MNHEY, CDR2 SVGAGI. The CDR3 length is 12 residues. Trimming left V 5 bases short and J 13 bases short, with 17 bases between. CDR3 DNA: TGTGCCAGCAGTGAAGTCCGGGGTATAGGTTTCTTT. Protein product: CASSEVRGIGFF.

J is TRBJ1-1 and V is TRBV11-2, with D perhaps TRBD1 (5 bases). This CDR3 is 14 amino acids long. Germline assignment: CDR1 SGHAT and CDR2 FQNNGV. Trimming cost V 2 bases and J 5 bases, with 12 bases left between them. The CDR3, as DNA: TGTGCCAGCAGCTTATTGGGGCGTGGGACTGAAGCTTTCTTT. This codes for CASSLLGRGTEAFF.

The chain uses TRBV5-4 and TRBJ2-5; TRBD1 agrees at 10 bases. The J call could be wrong; TRBJ2-7 is a better fit for the DNA end. Germline V gene lookup returns CDR1 SGHNT and CDR2 YYREEE (reference sequence). The CDR3 runs to 13 residues. The CDR3 spells CASSRDRGYEQYF. The CDR3 nucleotides read TGTGCCAGCAGCCGGGACAGGGGTTACGAGCAGTACTTC.

The chain uses TRBV7-2 and TRBJ1-5; the match to TRBD1 covers 8 bases. This CDR3 has 14 amino acids. Trimming cost V 4 bases and J 8 bases; bases outside gene matches: 7. Germline assignment: CDR1 SGHTA and CDR2 FQGNSA. In nucleotides, the CDR3 is TGTGCCAGCAGCTCGGACAGGGAAGTGGAGCCCCAGCATTTT. This encodes CASSSDREVEPQHF.

V gene TRBV9 combines with J gene TRBJ1-4; TRBD1 matches at 7 bases. This CDR3 comprises 15 residues. CDR1 and CDR2 from the germline V gene are SGDLS and YYNGEE. V was pared by 2 bases and J by 4 bases, with 5 bases of the junction left unmatched. In DNA, the CDR3 is TGTGCCAGCAGCGTCAAGACAGGGAATAATGAAAAACTGTTTTTT. This encodes CASSVKTGNNEKLFF. The entire variable domain, with the rest obtained from reference TRBV9 and TRBJ1-4, is as follows: DSGVTQTPKHLITATGQRVTLRCSPRSGDLSVYWYQQSLDQGLQFLIQYYNGEERAKGNILERFSAQQFPDLHSELNLSSLELGDSALYFCASSVKTGNNEKLFFGSGTQLSVL.

This rearrangement joins TRBV11-2 to TRBJ1-1, with 7 bases identical to TRBD1. The CDR3 runs 13 residues. From germline, CDR1 is SGHAT and CDR2 FQNNGV. V trimming: 5 bases; J trimming: 9 bases; junction bases outside the gene matches: 9. The CDR3 loop reads CASSPHRDSKAFF. In nucleotides, the CDR3 is TGTGCCAGCAGCCCACACCGGGACAGTAAAGCTTTCTTT.

CDR3 sequence (DNA): TGTGCCAGTAGTATAGATTTGGCTCAGCCCCAGCATTTT. It codes for CASSIDLAQPQHF. The rearrangement uses TRBV19 and TRBJ1-5, with D unresolved. Trimming cost V 0 bases and J 6 bases, with 6 bases left between them. This CDR3 region has 13 residues. Germline loops: CDR1 LNHDA, CDR2 SQIVND (reference sequence). The whole variable domain, filled in from reference TRBV19 and TRBJ1-5, reads DGGITQSPKYLFRKEGQNVTLSCEQNLNHDAMYWYRQDPGQGLRLIYYSQIVNDFQKGDIAEGYSVSREKKESFPLTVTSAQKNPTAFYLCASSIDLAQPQHFGDGTRLSIL.

This chain links TRBV7-2 with TRBJ2-4; 10 bases align to TRBD1. V was clipped by 1 base and J by 7 bases; unmatched bases: 4. Germline CDR1 and CDR2: SGHTA and FQGNSA. The CDR3 runs to 15 residues. CDR3 residues: CASSLDPGQGNIQYF. DNA for the CDR3: TGTGCCAGCAGCTTAGATCCGGGACAGGGGAACATTCAGTACTTC.

This sequence joins TRBV5-1 and TRBJ2-4; D is perhaps TRBD2 (6 bases). Per the germline V gene, CDR1 is SGHRS and CDR2 is YFSETQ. This CDR3 has 19 amino acids. V was pared by 5 bases and J by 1 base, with 25 bases between. The CDR3 DNA follows: TGCGCCAGCAGGTTGAGCTCCGGGCTCTCGGCGGGGGCCAAAAACATTCAGTACTTC. Its protein product is CASRLSSGLSAGAKNIQYF.

This chain joins TRBV19 and TRBJ1-2, with 9 bases matching TRBD1. The junction had 6 bases not matched to a gene; V was cut back by 11 bases and J by 5 bases. The CDR3 consists of 12 residues. CDR1 is LNHDA and CDR2 is SQIVND in the germline V gene (reference sequence). This chain's CDR3 is CAGGTGSYGYTF. CDR3 sequence (DNA): TGTGCCGGAGGGACAGGGAGTTATGGCTACACCTTC.